This T cell receptor (beta chain) derives from a study of blood T cell repertoires in COVID-19. Study background: The cDNA or gDNA used as material had been derived from T cells, B-cell-depleted T cells, or PBMCs.

Original methodology: From reference gene primer amplification, estimates of nucleated cell counts were derived. Assay used: immunoSEQ multiplex PCR; TCRdb lists only in-frame clones, some missing. Clone size and the V and J calls come from that table; the DNA yielded D and trimming. The sample consists of under 300,000 clones, about 87% of them appearing once. CDR3 size: 14 residues. Between the trimmed V and J ends, which lost 4 bases and 4 bases, there was a span of 14 bases. Germline V lookup: CDR1 SGHTS, CDR2 YDEGEE. Either two negative PCRs, clearance, or symptom resolution qualified Cohort 3 donors as recovered.

V is TRBV5-8 and J is TRBJ1-1, with a possible D match to TRBD1 (6 bases). The sample taken for sequencing was PBMCs or T cells enriched from blood (not recorded which). This clonotype was sampled from a woman aged 50 to 65 who had recovered from COVID-19. The CDR3 region is CASSHRDTGTEAFF. The CDR3, as DNA: TGTGCCAGCAGCCACCGGGACACTGGCACTGAAGCTTTCTTT.